The T cell receptor beta chain described here comes from a study of blood T cell repertoires in COVID-19. As for the study in general: The samples span acute and convalescent COVID-19 from the United States, Italy and Spain.

Data came from immunoSEQ multiplex PCR; TCRdb stores just in-frame clones and leaves some out. The profile shows about 270,000 clones, 80% to 90% of them singletons. The V end was cut by 1 base, the J end by 6 bases, with 19 bases between. Per germline, CDR1 LNHNV and CDR2 YYDKDF (reference sequence). This CDR3 is built from 17 residues. Participant-reported clinical history was the basis for cohort assignment. Cohort 3 recovered donors had two negative PCRs, clearance, or symptom resolution. This receptor was taken from a woman younger than 30 who had recovered from COVID-19. The sequenced sample was PBMCs or T cells enriched from blood (not recorded which). The rearrangement uses TRBV15 and TRBJ1-5, with D unclear. CDR3 sequence reads: CATSRVEMKGAGQPQHF. The CDR3 bases are TGTGCCACCAGCAGAGTGGAGATGAAGGGCGCGGGTCAGCCCCAGCATTTT.